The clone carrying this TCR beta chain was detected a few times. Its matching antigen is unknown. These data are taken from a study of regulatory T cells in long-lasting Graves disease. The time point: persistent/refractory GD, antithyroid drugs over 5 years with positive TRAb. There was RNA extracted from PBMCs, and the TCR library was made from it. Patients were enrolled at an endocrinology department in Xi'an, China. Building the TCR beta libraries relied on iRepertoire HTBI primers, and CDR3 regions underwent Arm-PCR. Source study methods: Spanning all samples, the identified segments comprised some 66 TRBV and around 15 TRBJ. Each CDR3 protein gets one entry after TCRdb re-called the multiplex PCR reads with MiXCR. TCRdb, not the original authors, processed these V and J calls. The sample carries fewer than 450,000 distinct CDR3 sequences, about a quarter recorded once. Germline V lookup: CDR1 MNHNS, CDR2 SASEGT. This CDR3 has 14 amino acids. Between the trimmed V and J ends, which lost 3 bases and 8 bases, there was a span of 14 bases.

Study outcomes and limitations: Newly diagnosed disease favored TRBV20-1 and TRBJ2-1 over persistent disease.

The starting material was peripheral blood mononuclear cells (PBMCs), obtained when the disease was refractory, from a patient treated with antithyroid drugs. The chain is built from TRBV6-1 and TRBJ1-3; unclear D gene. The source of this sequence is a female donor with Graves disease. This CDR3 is CASSEAGSVDTIYF. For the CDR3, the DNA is TGTGCCAGCAGTGAGGCCGGCTCCGTAGACACCATATATTTT.